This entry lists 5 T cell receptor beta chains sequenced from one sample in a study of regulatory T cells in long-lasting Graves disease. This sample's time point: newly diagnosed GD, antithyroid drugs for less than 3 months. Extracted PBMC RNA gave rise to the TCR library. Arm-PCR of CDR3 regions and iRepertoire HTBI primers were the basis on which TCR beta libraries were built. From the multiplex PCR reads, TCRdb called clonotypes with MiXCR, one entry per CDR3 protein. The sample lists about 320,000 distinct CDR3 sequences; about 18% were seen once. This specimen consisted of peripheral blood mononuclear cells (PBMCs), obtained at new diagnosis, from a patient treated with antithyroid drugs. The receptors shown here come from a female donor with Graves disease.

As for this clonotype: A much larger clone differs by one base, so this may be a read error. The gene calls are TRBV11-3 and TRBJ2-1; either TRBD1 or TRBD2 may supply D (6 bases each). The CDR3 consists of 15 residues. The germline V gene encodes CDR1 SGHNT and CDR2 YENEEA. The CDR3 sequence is CVSSSAWGADNEQFF. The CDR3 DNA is TGTGTCAGCAGCTCGGCGTGGGGGGCAGACAATGAGCAGTTCTTC.

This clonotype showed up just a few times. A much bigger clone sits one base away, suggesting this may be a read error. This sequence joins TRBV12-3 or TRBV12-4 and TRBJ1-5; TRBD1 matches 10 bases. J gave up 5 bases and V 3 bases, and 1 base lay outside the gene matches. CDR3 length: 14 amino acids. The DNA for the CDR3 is TGTGCCAGCAGTTTGACAGGGGGCGATCAGCCCCAGCATTTT. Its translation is CASSLTGGDQPQHF.

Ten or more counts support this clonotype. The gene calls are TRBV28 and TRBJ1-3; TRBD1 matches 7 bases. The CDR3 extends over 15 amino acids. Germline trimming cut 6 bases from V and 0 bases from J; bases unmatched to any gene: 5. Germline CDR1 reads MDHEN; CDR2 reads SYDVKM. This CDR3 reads CASRFTGVSGNTIYF. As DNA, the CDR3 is TGTGCCAGCAGGTTCACAGGGGTCTCTGGAAACACCATATATTTT.

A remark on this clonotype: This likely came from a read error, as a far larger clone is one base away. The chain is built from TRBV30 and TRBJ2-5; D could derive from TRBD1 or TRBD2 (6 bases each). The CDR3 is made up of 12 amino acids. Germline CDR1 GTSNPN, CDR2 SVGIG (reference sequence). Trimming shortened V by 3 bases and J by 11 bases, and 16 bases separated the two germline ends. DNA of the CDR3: TGTGCCTGGAGGAGAGGGGGGAATGAGCAGTACTTC. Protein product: CAWRRGGNEQYF.

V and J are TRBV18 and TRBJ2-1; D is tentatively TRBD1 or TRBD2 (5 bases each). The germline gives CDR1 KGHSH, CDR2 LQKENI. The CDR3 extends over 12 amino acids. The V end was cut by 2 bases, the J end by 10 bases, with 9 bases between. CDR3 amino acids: CASSPGGWEQFF. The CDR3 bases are TGTGCCAGCTCACCAGGGGGATGGGAGCAGTTCTTC.